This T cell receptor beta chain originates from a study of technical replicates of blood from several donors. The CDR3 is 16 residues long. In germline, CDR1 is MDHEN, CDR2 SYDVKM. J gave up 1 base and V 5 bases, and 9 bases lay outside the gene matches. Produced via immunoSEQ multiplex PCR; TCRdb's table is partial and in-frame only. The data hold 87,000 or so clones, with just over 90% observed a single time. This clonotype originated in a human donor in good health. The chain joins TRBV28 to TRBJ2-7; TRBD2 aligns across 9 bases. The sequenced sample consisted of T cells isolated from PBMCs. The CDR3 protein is CASSPPGLASSYEQYF. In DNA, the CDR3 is TGTGCCAGCAGTCCCCCAGGACTAGCGTCTTCCTACGAGCAGTACTTC.